This T cell receptor beta chain was obtained from a study of blood T cell repertoires in COVID-19. The overall study: The origin of the acute and convalescent COVID-19 samples was the United States, Italy and Spain.

Seattle participants joined during active infection and were tracked over time. In the study's own analysis: Quantification of nucleated cells was approximated via reference gene primer amplification. Some clones are missing from TCRdb's copy, which holds only in-frame ones; the method was immunoSEQ multiplex PCR. V and J calls and clone size are given by that table; D and trimming were obtained from the DNA. The sample has about 220,000 clones, approximately 78% seen once. CDR3 size: 14 residues. The ends lost 9 bases at V and 1 base at J; junction bases unmatched: 6. Germline V lookup: CDR1 SGHTA, CDR2 FQGNSA.

The chain uses TRBV7-2 and TRBJ1-1; TRBD1 aligns across 9 bases. The sequenced sample was peripheral blood. The receptor was isolated from a woman aged 65 to 85 with COVID-19, enrolled during active disease. CDR3 nucleotide sequence: TGTGCCAGTCTCAAGACAGGGGGGAACACTGAAGCTTTCTTT. It yields the protein CASLKTGGNTEAFF.